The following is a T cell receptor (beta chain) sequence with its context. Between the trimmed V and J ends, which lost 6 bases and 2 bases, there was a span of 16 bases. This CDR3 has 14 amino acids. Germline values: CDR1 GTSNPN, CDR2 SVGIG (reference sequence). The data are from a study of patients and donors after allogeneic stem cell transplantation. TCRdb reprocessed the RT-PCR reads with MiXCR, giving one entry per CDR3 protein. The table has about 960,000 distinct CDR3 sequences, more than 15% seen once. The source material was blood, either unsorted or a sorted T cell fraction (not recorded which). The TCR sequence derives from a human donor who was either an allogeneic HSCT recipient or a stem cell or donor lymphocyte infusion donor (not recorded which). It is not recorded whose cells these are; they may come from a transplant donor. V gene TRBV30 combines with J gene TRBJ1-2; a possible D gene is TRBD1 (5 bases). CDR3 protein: CACDTRDGNYGYTF. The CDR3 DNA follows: TGTGCCTGTGACACCCGGGACGGCAACTATGGCTACACCTTC.